The 6 T cell receptor beta chains given below trace back to one sample, sequenced in a study of immune evolution from preneoplasia to lung adenocarcinoma. Profiling relied on immunoSEQ multiplex PCR, and the TCRdb table lists in-frame clones only, not all of them. The sample holds over 14,000 clones, about four fifths seen once. The specimen sequenced was FFPE minimally invasive lung adenocarcinoma tissue. The receptors derive from a person aged 60 to 80 with lung adenocarcinoma.

The chain links TRBV7-2 to TRBJ2-7, with TRBD2 matching 8 bases. V dropped 5 bases and J dropped 3; count of bases not matched to a gene: 3. The CDR3 extends over 13 amino acids. Germline lookup yields CDR1 SGHTA and CDR2 FQGNSA. This CDR3 is CASSPGTSYEQYF. The CDR3 nucleotides are TGTGCCAGCAGCCCCGGGACTAGCTACGAGCAGTACTTC.

The chain recombines TRBV27 with TRBJ2-7; D is uncertain. The CDR3 loop spans 13 amino acids. V shed 8 bases and J shed 3 bases, with 14 bases lying between them. The germline CDR1 and CDR2 sequences are MNHEY and SMNVEV (reference sequence). For the CDR3, the DNA is TGTGCCAGCGGAACCCCCCGGTACTACGAGCAGTACTTC. This gives the protein CASGTPRYYEQYF.

As regards this clone: The junction shows a germline mismatch at one end, possibly a read error. This rearrangement joins TRBV6-1 to TRBJ2-6; D may be TRBD1 (7 bases). This CDR3 is 14 amino acids long. Germline CDR1 is MNHNS and CDR2 is SASEGT. For the CDR3, the DNA is TGTGCCAGCAAACCGGCAGGACAGGAGGGCGGAGGGGCATTC. This encodes CASKPAGQEGGGAF.

The rearrangement uses TRBV10-3 and TRBJ2-1; 7 nucleotides align to TRBD2. J gave up 1 base and V 5 bases, and 8 bases lay outside the gene matches. The CDR3 loop spans 16 amino acids. Germline assignment: CDR1 ENHRY and CDR2 SYGVKD. Here the CDR3 DNA reads TGTGCCATCAGTCCGGAGGGCGGGAGTTCCTACAATGAGCAGTTCTTC. Translation: CAISPEGGSSYNEQFF.

V and J are TRBV6-1 and TRBJ1-1, with TRBD1 as a possible D gene (5 bases). Trimming removed 2 bases from V and 5 bases from J, with 15 bases in between. Germline-derived CDR1 and CDR2 are MNHNS and SASEGT. The CDR3 loop spans 15 amino acids. CDR3 bases: TGTGCCAGCAGTGAACCGGGCCGGGAGGGGACTGAAGCTTTCTTT. Amino acid sequence: CASSEPGREGTEAFF.

In the case of this clone: In the same sample, other DNA sequences code for this CDR3. This chain connects TRBV28 to TRBJ1-3; 9 positions agree with TRBD1. The CDR3 loop spans 15 amino acids. With V trimmed by 6 bases and J by 1 base, 4 bases remained unmatched. Germline CDR1 and CDR2: MDHEN and SYDVKM. CDR3 nucleotides: TGTGCCAGCAGCCCGGGGACAGGGTCTGGAAACACCATATATTTT. It encodes CASSPGTGSGNTIYF. Full variable domain (outside the CDR3, taken from reference TRBV28 and TRBJ1-3): DVKVTQSSRYLVKRTGEKVFLECVQDMDHENMFWYRQDPGLGLRLIYFSYDVKMKEKGDIPEGYSVSREKKERFSLILESASTNQTSMYLCASSPGTGSGNTIYFGEGSWLTVV.